The 21 T cell receptor beta chains in this list originate from one sample, sequenced in a study of cytomegalovirus exposure and HLA in healthy donors. The PCR used 60 Vbeta and 13 Jbeta primers. Generated by immunoSEQ multiplex PCR, the TCRdb table keeps only in-frame clones and is missing some. There are some 70,000 clones in the sample; roughly 66% occur only once, and about 2.9% lies in the top ten. The specimen was PBMCs. The receptors derive from a woman between 45 and 65 years old in good health and CMV-seronegative.

This rearrangement joins TRBV2 to TRBJ2-1; 12 nucleotides line up with TRBD2. V dropped 6 bases and J dropped 6; count of bases not matched to a gene: 3. CDR1 and CDR2 from the germline V gene are SNHLY and FYNNEI. CDR3 length: 14 amino acids. The DNA for the CDR3 is TGTGCCAGCAGGCGACTAGCGGGAGCCAATGAGCAGTTCTTC. Amino acid sequence: CASRRLAGANEQFF.

This clone was observed many times. The J gene is TRBJ2-1, the V gene TRBV18; possibly TRBD1 for D (5 bases). V gave up 4 bases and J gave up 6 bases, with 13 bases separating them. This CDR3 contains 14 residues. Germline-derived CDR1 and CDR2 are KGHSH and LQKENI. The CDR3 sequence is CASSRSQDLNEQFF. The CDR3, as DNA: TGTGCCAGCTCACGTTCACAGGACCTCAATGAGCAGTTCTTC.

The rearrangement uses TRBV5-6 and TRBJ1-3, with D possibly matching TRBD1 (5 bases). Trimming pared 3 bases from V and 3 bases from J, leaving 13 bases between. The length of the CDR3 is 15 residues. The germline V gene has CDR1 SGHDT and CDR2 YYEEEE. The CDR3 nucleotides are TGTGCCAGCAGCTACCGGGGGGTAAATGGAAACACCATATATTTT. Translation gives CASSYRGVNGNTIYF.

The rearrangement links TRBV5-1 to TRBJ2-6, with D possibly TRBD2 on 5 matching bases. The CDR3 consists of 18 residues. The V end was cut by 6 bases, the J end by 0 bases, with 19 bases between. CDR1 and CDR2 (germline): SGHRS, YFSETQ. The CDR3 DNA reads TGCGCCAGCATCCTAAGGGAGAGGGTTAACTCTGGGGCCAACGTCCTGACTTTC. This translates into CASILRERVNSGANVLTF.

The chain is built from TRBV5-5 and TRBJ1-3; D unclear. V was cut by 0 bases and J by 7 bases, with 17 bases left in between. Germline assignment: CDR1 SGHKS and CDR2 YYEKEE (reference sequence). The CDR3 extends over 16 amino acids. The DNA of the CDR3 is TGTGCCAGCAGCTTGGCCGGGCAGGTCGGGAGGAACACCATATATTTT. Its translation: CASSLAGQVGRNTIYF.

The chain joins TRBV11-1 to TRBJ2-5, with D unresolved. CDR1 is SGHAT, CDR2 FQDESV, per germline (reference sequence). This CDR3 comprises 13 residues. Between the trimmed V and J ends, which lost 1 base and 5 bases, there was a span of 8 bases. CDR3 residues: CASSLGFSETQYF. The CDR3 bases are TGTGCCAGCAGCTTAGGTTTTTCGGAGACCCAGTACTTC.

V gene TRBV28 combines with J gene TRBJ2-7; 11 positions match TRBD2. CDR1 is MDHEN, CDR2 SYDVKM, per germline. Unmatched junction bases numbered 2, after V lost 8 bases and J lost 2 bases. The CDR3 has 13 residues. This CDR3 reads CASGLAGPYEQYF. The CDR3 DNA follows: TGTGCCAGCGGACTAGCGGGTCCCTACGAGCAGTACTTC.

The V call is TRBV5-4, the J call TRBJ2-5, with 8 bases identical to TRBD1. With V trimmed by 4 bases and J by 0 bases, 5 bases remained unmatched. Germline CDR1 and CDR2: SGHNT and YYREEE (reference sequence). This CDR3 has 15 amino acids. This chain's CDR3 is CASSSRTGNQETQYF. The CDR3, as DNA: TGTGCCAGCAGCAGTCGGACAGGGAACCAAGAGACCCAGTACTTC.

The chain uses TRBV19 and TRBJ2-7; 15 bases match TRBD2. The CDR3 is made up of 14 amino acids. Losses at the gene ends were 9 bases for V and 3 bases for J; bases not matched to a gene: 3. Germline-derived CDR1 and CDR2 are LNHDA and SQIVND (reference sequence). The CDR3 spells CARGLAGGLYEQYF. In DNA, the CDR3 is TGTGCCAGAGGACTAGCGGGAGGGCTCTACGAGCAGTACTTC.

This chain links TRBV6-1 with TRBJ2-2; 9 bases agree with TRBD1. CDR1 is MNHNS and CDR2 is SASEGT in the germline V gene. The CDR3 has 15 amino acids. With V trimmed by 4 bases and J by 5 bases, 5 bases remained unmatched. CDR3 amino acids: CASSVLTGGTGELFF. DNA for the CDR3: TGTGCCAGCAGTGTCCTGACAGGGGGGACCGGGGAGCTGTTTTTT.

The chain combines TRBV4-2 with TRBJ2-1, with 10 positions matching TRBD2. Germline V gives CDR1 LGHNA, CDR2 YNFKEQ. The V segment lost 4 bases and the J segment 1 base; nucleotides outside the gene matches: 10. The CDR3 loop spans 18 amino acids. CDR3 residues: CASSLDGRAGGSYNEQFF. CDR3 in DNA: TGTGCCAGCAGCCTGGACGGCCGAGCGGGAGGGTCCTACAATGAGCAGTTCTTC.

The rearrangement joins TRBV7-2 to TRBJ1-1; 7 nucleotides match TRBD1. The CDR3 sequence is 16 residues long. Germline V lookup: CDR1 SGHTA, CDR2 FQGNSA. The ends lost 0 bases at V and 0 bases at J; junction bases unmatched: 4. The CDR3 nucleotides read TGTGCCAGCAGCTTAGCGGCAGGGGGTCTGAACACTGAAGCTTTCTTT. This encodes CASSLAAGGLNTEAFF.

This clone has just a few counts. The J gene is TRBJ2-5, the V gene TRBV5-6, with TRBD2 matching over 13 bases. J lost 7 bases, V lost 6 bases, and 6 bases had no gene match. Germline V gives CDR1 SGHDT, CDR2 YYEEEE. This CDR3 has 14 residues. CDR3 DNA sequence: TGTGCCAGCACCCGACTAGCGGGAGGCGGGACCCAGTACTTC. Encoded protein: CASTRLAGGGTQYF.

This clone occurred once. This chain links TRBV7-8 with TRBJ1-1; 9 bases line up with TRBD1. The CDR3 has 14 amino acids. V was clipped by 3 bases and J by 10 bases; unmatched bases: 9. Per the germline V gene, CDR1 is SGHVS and CDR2 is FQNEAQ. CDR3 protein: CASSLWDREGGAFF. The CDR3 DNA is TGTGCCAGCAGCTTGTGGGACAGGGAGGGGGGAGCTTTCTTT.

The V call is TRBV30, the J call TRBJ2-1, with 8 bases lining up with TRBD2. This CDR3 has 16 amino acids. CDR1 is GTSNPN, CDR2 SVGIG, per germline (reference sequence). Unmatched junction bases numbered 10, after V lost 3 bases and J lost 3 bases. The chain's CDR3 is CAWRGRSGAHYNEQFF. The CDR3 coding sequence is TGTGCCTGGAGGGGTCGTAGCGGGGCCCACTACAATGAGCAGTTCTTC.

The chain joins TRBV6-5 to TRBJ2-1; the D gene is possibly TRBD2 (5 bases). V lost 3 bases to trimming and J lost 5 bases, with 11 bases between them. Germline lookup yields CDR1 MNHEY and CDR2 SVGAGI. The CDR3 has 14 amino acids. CDR3 bases: TGTGCCAGCAGTTATTCGTGGCGGGACAATGAGCAGTTCTTC. This gives the protein CASSYSWRDNEQFF.

The table lists this clone with a few counts. The J gene is TRBJ2-3, the V gene TRBV19; TRBD1 matches 12 bases. The J segment lost 4 bases and the V segment lost 4 bases, leaving 6 bases of the junction unmatched. Per germline, CDR1 LNHDA and CDR2 SQIVND (reference sequence). There are 16 residues in the CDR3. For the CDR3, the DNA is TGTGCCAGTAGTACCCGGGGACAGGGGGCCGCAGATACGCAGTATTTT. Its translation: CASSTRGQGAADTQYF. The variable domain in full, with the rest retrieved from reference TRBV19 and TRBJ2-3, is DGGITQSPKYLFRKEGQNVTLSCEQNLNHDAMYWYRQDPGQGLRLIYYSQIVNDFQKGDIAEGYSVSREKKESFPLTVTSAQKNPTAFYLCASSTRGQGAADTQYFGPGTRLTVL.

The rearrangement links TRBV6-5 to TRBJ1-2, with TRBD1 matching over 9 bases. Germline CDR1 MNHEY, CDR2 SVGAGI. The CDR3 sequence is 15 residues long. V lost 0 bases and J lost 7; bases outside the gene matches: 6. The DNA for the CDR3 is TGTGCCAGCAGTTACTCGAAACAGGGGGCCTCTGGCTACACCTTC. This translates into CASSYSKQGASGYTF.

This clone came up many times. V gene TRBV6-6 combines with J gene TRBJ2-7; 13 bases agree with TRBD2. The V and J ends lost 4 bases and 3 bases, in that order; junction bases with no gene match: 6. The CDR3 loop spans 16 amino acids. Germline V gene data show CDR1 as MNHNY and CDR2 as SVGAGI (reference sequence). The chain's CDR3 is CASSSHGTSGNYEQYF. CDR3 nucleotides: TGTGCCAGCAGTTCCCACGGGACTAGCGGGAACTACGAGCAGTACTTC.

J is TRBJ1-5 and V is TRBV15, with D maybe TRBD1 (5 bases). Trimming removed 5 bases from V and 6 bases from J, with 14 bases in between. Germline loops: CDR1 LNHNV, CDR2 YYDKDF (reference sequence). The CDR3 sequence is 14 residues long. CDR3 sequence: CATSRGGEGQPQHF. CDR3 nucleotides: TGTGCCACCAGCCGTGGGGGGGAGGGTCAGCCCCAGCATTTT.

J is TRBJ1-1 and V is TRBV6-5; 12 positions match TRBD1. The germline V gene encodes CDR1 MNHEY and CDR2 SVGAGI. The CDR3 consists of 14 residues. The J segment lost 12 bases and the V segment lost 0 bases, leaving 5 bases of the junction unmatched. The CDR3 nucleotides are TGTGCCAGCAGTTACTCAACGGGACAGGGGGCGACTTTCTTT. Translated: CASSYSTGQGATFF.